This entry lists 15 T cell receptor beta chains sequenced from one sample in a study of response to subunit inactivated influenza vaccine. TCRdb processed the RT-PCR reads anew with MiXCR; each CDR3 protein has one entry. Of more than 200,000 distinct CDR3 sequences detected, roughly an eighth appear once; the ten largest clones hold about 7.8%. Sequenced material: non-naive T cells sorted from PBMCs, taken 14 to 15 days before vaccination. The receptors come from a middle-aged man who received an inactivated influenza vaccine.

This clonotype was seen only a few times. The chain joins TRBV7-8 to TRBJ2-1, with 8 bases matching TRBD2. There are 15 residues in the CDR3. V lost 5 bases, J lost 7 bases, and 10 bases stayed unmatched. From germline, CDR1 is SGHVS and CDR2 FQNEAQ. DNA of the CDR3: TGTGCCAGCAGCCCCCCGGGACTAGGTTTTAATGAGCAGTTCTTC. Translating it yields CASSPPGLGFNEQFF.

The table lists this clonotype with many counts. The V call is TRBV6-2 or TRBV6-3, the J call TRBJ2-7; 7 bases are a match to TRBD2. The V gene's germline CDR1 is MNHEY and CDR2 SVGEGT. This CDR3 is built from 15 residues. Trimming at V came to 0 bases and at J to 0 bases, leaving 2 bases not matched to a gene. CDR3 sequence reads: CASSYSGGSSYEQYF. CDR3 nucleotide sequence: TGTGCCAGCAGTTACTCTGGCGGGAGCTCCTACGAGCAGTACTTC.

This clonotype was recorded many times. The chain uses TRBV19 and TRBJ2-3; 10 nucleotides align to TRBD2. The CDR3 totals 16 residues. Losses at the gene ends were 2 bases for V and 4 bases for J; bases not matched to a gene: 6. Germline CDR1 reads LNHDA; CDR2 reads SQIVND (reference sequence). This chain's CDR3 is CASSITSSGRPDTQYF. The CDR3 DNA reads as TGTGCCAGTAGTATAACTTCTAGCGGGAGACCAGATACGCAGTATTTT.

This chain uses TRBV12-3 or TRBV12-4 with TRBJ2-7; tentatively, D is TRBD2 (5 bases). The CDR3 is 14 residues long. V shed 3 bases and J shed 2 bases, with 11 bases lying between them. CDR3: CASSFGQEAYEQYF. CDR3 sequence (DNA): TGTGCCAGCAGTTTTGGGCAGGAGGCCTACGAGCAGTACTTC.

A few counts support this clonotype. The rearrangement joins TRBV6-2 or TRBV6-3 to TRBJ2-3, with 10 bases lining up with TRBD1. The CDR3 spans 19 residues. From germline, CDR1 is MNHEY and CDR2 SVGEGT. The trim removed 2 bases at V and 0 bases at J, leaving 11 bases unmatched. Here the CDR3 DNA reads TGTGCCAGCAGTTACCCCAATGTCGGGACAGGGGTAAGCACAGATACGCAGTATTTT. Residues: CASSYPNVGTGVSTDTQYF.

This clonotype was seen ten or more times. The chain combines TRBV5-1 with TRBJ2-3; D is unresolved. V lost 5 bases and J 6 bases, leaving 13 bases between the germline ends. This CDR3 spans 13 amino acids. CDR1 and CDR2 (germline): SGHRS, YFSETQ. The CDR3 here is CASRPTLSDTQYF. The CDR3, as DNA: TGCGCCAGCAGACCGACCTTGAGCGATACGCAGTATTTT. Filled out from reference TRBV5-1 and TRBJ2-3, the complete variable domain reads KAGVTQTPRYLIKTRGQQVTLSCSPISGHRSVSWYQQTPGQGLQFLFEYFSETQRNKGNFPGRFSGRQFSNSRSEMNVSTLELGDSALYLCASRPTLSDTQYFGPGTRLTVL.

This chain links TRBV29-1 with TRBJ2-5, with D hard to call. V dropped 6 bases and J dropped 5 bases, with 13 bases sitting between them. The CDR3 consists of 12 residues. Germline V lookup: CDR1 SQVTM, CDR2 ANQGSEA. The CDR3 loop reads CSVLRFHETQYF. Written as DNA, the CDR3 is TGCAGCGTCCTCCGCTTCCACGAGACCCAGTACTTC.

This chain connects TRBV20-1 to TRBJ1-1; 9 bases map to TRBD1. V gave up 0 bases and J gave up 10 bases; unmatched junction bases: 12. Per the germline V gene, CDR1 is DFQATT and CDR2 is SNEGSKA (reference sequence). This CDR3 region has 15 residues. This CDR3 is CSARDSAHRGLGAFF. The CDR3 coding sequence is TGCAGTGCTAGAGACTCCGCCCACAGGGGGCTCGGAGCTTTCTTT.

The table lists this clonotype with a few counts. The chain carries TRBV4-2 and TRBJ1-4; D is unresolved. Germline-derived CDR1 and CDR2 are LGHNA and YNFKEQ. This CDR3 contains 16 residues. V lost 5 bases, J lost 7 bases, and 20 bases lay in between. The DNA for the CDR3 is TGTGCCAGCAGCACGTCCTCCCCGGGGAAGGGTGAAAAACTGTTTTTT. The encoded protein is CASSTSSPGKGEKLFF.

This clonotype was found a few times. The chain recombines TRBV28 with TRBJ2-7; D assignment may be TRBD1 or TRBD2 (5 bases each). The CDR3 runs to 14 residues. Trimming pared 3 bases from V and 5 bases from J, leaving 14 bases between. The germline CDR1 and CDR2 sequences are MDHEN and SYDVKM. The CDR3 bases are TGTGCCAGCAGTTTGGCCGGGGCCCCCGACGAGCAGTACTTC. Its protein is CASSLAGAPDEQYF.

This clonotype was seen many times. The rearrangement links TRBV2 to TRBJ2-2; D may be TRBD1 (5 bases). The V end lost 2 bases, the J end lost 1 base, and 8 bases lay between the germline ends. The germline gives CDR1 SNHLY, CDR2 FYNNEI. The CDR3 consists of 15 residues. The CDR3 region is CASSENRRNTGELFF. The CDR3, as DNA: TGTGCCAGCAGTGAAAACAGGCGGAACACCGGGGAGCTGTTTTTT.

The rearrangement joins TRBV10-3 to TRBJ2-5; D gene uncertain. The CDR3 has 14 residues. CDR1 ENHRY and CDR2 SYGVKD come from the germline V gene. The V end was cut by 0 bases, the J end by 5 bases, with 10 bases between. CDR3 nucleotides: TGTGCCATCAGTGAGTCGTCCCGCCGGGAGACCCAGTACTTC. Its translation: CAISESSRRETQYF.

The chain links TRBV20-1 to TRBJ2-7; 9 nucleotides align to TRBD2. V trimming: 6 bases; J trimming: 4 bases; junction bases outside the gene matches: 1. This CDR3 spans 11 amino acids. Germline values: CDR1 DFQATT, CDR2 SNEGSKA (reference sequence). The DNA of the CDR3 is TGCAGTGCCCTAGCGGGGTACGAGCAGTACTTC. This encodes CSALAGYEQYF.

This clonotype was seen a few times. The chain carries TRBV7-8 and TRBJ2-3; TRBD2 aligns across 12 bases. The V gene end was trimmed by 4 bases and the J gene end by 1 base; junction bases not matched to a gene: 9. Germline V CDR1 and CDR2: SGHVS, FQNEAQ. This CDR3 comprises 18 residues. CDR3 protein: CASSSRLAGDSRTDTQYF. The CDR3, as DNA: TGTGCCAGCAGCTCTAGACTAGCGGGGGATTCACGCACAGATACGCAGTATTTT.

This clonotype has just a few counts. This chain links TRBV7-2 with TRBJ2-6, with TRBD1 matching 7 bases. After removal of 5 bases from V and 4 bases from J, the junction contained 8 bases not matched to a gene. Germline-derived CDR1 and CDR2 are SGHTA and FQGNSA. CDR3 size: 16 residues. The CDR3 DNA sequence: TGTGCCAGCAGCGTAAACAGGGGATCAGGGGCCAACGTCCTGACTTTC. This encodes CASSVNRGSGANVLTF.